This T cell receptor (beta chain) comes out of a study of graft-versus-host responses after intestinal transplantation. Measured with immunoSEQ multiplex PCR; TCRdb has only the in-frame clones, and not every one. The sample shows roughly 92,000 clones, 90% of them seen only once. Remarks on this clone: The antigen remains undetermined.

Per the germline V gene, CDR1 is MNHNY and CDR2 is SVGAGI (reference sequence). The J segment lost 6 bases and the V segment lost 6 bases, leaving 5 bases of the junction unmatched. CDR3 length: 15 residues. The V call is TRBV6-6, the J call TRBJ2-5, with 15 bases that match TRBD2. This TCR derives from a human donor who received an intestinal transplant. The sequencing here drew on unstimulated CD4+ T cells sorted from spleen or lymph node cells, taken before intestinal transplant. CDR3 in DNA: TGTGCCAGCAGCGACGGGACTAGCGGGGGGAAGACCCAGTACTTC. The encoded protein is CASSDGTSGGKTQYF.